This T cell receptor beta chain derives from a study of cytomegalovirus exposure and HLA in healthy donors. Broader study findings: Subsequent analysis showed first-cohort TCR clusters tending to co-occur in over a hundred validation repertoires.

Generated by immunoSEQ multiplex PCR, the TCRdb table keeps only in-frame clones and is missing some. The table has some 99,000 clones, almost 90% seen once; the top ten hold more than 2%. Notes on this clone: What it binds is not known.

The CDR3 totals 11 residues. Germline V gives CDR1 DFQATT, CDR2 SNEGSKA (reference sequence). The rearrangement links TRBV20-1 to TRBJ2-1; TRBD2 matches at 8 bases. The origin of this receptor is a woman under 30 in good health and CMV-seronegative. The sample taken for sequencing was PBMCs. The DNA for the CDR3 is TGCAGGTTACTAGCGGACAATGAGCAGTTCTTC. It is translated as CRLLADNEQFF.